This TCR beta chain emerged from a study of Ad26.COV2.S vaccination and SARS-CoV-2 variants. Generated by immunoSEQ multiplex PCR, the TCRdb table keeps only in-frame clones and is missing some. The table shows approximately 460,000 clones, with roughly 87% occurring only once. The sample's treatment: about 20 received Ad26.COV2.S at low or high dose, single or two shots; 5 received placebo; per-sample allocation not given. Samples were taken on day 63 after the first vaccine or placebo injection. Sequenced here: peripheral blood, sampled in a trial of Ad26.COV2.S vaccine versus placebo. The TCR sequence derives from a person between 18 and 65 years old who received the Ad26.COV2.S COVID-19 vaccine or a placebo.

In DNA, the CDR3 is TGTGCCATCCGAGTCAGACAGGAGACCTACGAGCAGTACTTC. It is translated as CAIRVRQETYEQYF. V usage is TRBV10-3 and J usage is TRBJ2-7, with D perhaps TRBD1 (6 bases). The CDR3 length is 14 residues. Per germline, CDR1 ENHRY and CDR2 SYGVKD. V was cut by 8 bases and J by 2 bases, with 16 bases left in between.